The source of this TCR beta chain is a study of T cell repertoires in cytomegalovirus infection. A single record per CDR3 protein comes from TCRdb applying MiXCR to the reads. The sample includes about 180,000 distinct CDR3 sequences, approximately 14% of them seen just once. As for this clonotype: Its antigen remains unidentified.

The CDR3 spans 12 residues. With 3 bases removed from V and 5 bases from J, the gap between germline ends came to 8 bases. The germline CDR1 and CDR2 sequences are SGHDT and YYEEEE. Findings and limits, study-wide: The response measured ex vivo was dominated by TCR beta clonotypes (HLA-C-restricted and CMV-specific).

The sequencing sample was made of PBMCs. This sequence joins TRBV5-6 and TRBJ1-1, with a possible D match to TRBD1 (5 bases). This sequence was found in a human donor in good health (CMV status not recorded). Some clones in this sample may be carry-over from other donors' samples. CDR3 sequence (DNA): TGTGCCAGCAGCTCATGGGGGACTGAAGCTTTCTTT. This codes for CASSSWGTEAFF.